This entry features one TCR beta chain sequence. This entry belongs to a study of cytotoxic CD8 clonotypes in ibrutinib-treated CLL. Study-level background: Across the patients, about a dozen were relapsed/refractory, about 15 treatment-naive and around 18 IGHV unmutated. Partial response was seen in approximately 25 patients and complete response in 2; after median roughly 66 months, approximately 14 stayed remitted, about 12 progressed.

Profiling relied on immunoSEQ multiplex PCR, and the TCRdb table lists in-frame clones only, not all of them. The sample lists 300,000 to 350,000 clones, approximately 80% occurring once. Germline lookup yields CDR1 LGHNA and CDR2 YSLEER. The CDR3 consists of 16 residues. V dropped 4 bases and J dropped 4 bases, with 20 bases sitting between them. V usage is TRBV4-3 and J usage is TRBJ2-7, with D possibly TRBD2 on 5 matching bases. This TCR came from a human donor with chronic lymphocytic leukemia. This sample comprised PBMCs, obtained before ibrutinib treatment. CDR3 bases: TGCGCCAGCAGCCCATCACGCGGCGAGCGGTTTTACGAGCAGTACTTC. Protein: CASSPSRGERFYEQYF.